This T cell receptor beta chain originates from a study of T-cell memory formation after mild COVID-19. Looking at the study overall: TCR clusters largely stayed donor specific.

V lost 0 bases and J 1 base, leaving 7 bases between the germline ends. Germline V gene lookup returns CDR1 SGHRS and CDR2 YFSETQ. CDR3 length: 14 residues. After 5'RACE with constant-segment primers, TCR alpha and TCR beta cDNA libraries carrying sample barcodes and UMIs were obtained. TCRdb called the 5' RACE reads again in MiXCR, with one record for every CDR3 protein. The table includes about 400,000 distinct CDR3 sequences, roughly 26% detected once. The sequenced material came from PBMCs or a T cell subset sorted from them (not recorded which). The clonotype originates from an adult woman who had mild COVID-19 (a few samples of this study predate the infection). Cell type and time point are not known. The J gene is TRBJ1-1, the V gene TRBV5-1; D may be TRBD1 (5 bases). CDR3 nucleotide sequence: TGCGCCAGCAGCTTGGCCGGGACGAACACTGAAGCTTTCTTT. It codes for CASSLAGTNTEAFF.